This entry lists 20 T cell receptor beta chains sequenced from one sample in a study of OX40 agonist ivuxolimab in advanced cancers. Only in-frame clones appear in the TCRdb table, and some are missing; sequencing was by immunoSEQ multiplex PCR. The data hold around 150,000 clones, with 85% to 95% observed a single time. The sequences come from CD4+ or CD8+ T cells sorted from blood, collected in a trial of the OX40 agonist ivuxolimab. All receptors derive from an adult with an advanced solid tumor such as melanoma, head and neck, liver or kidney cancer.

The rearrangement joins TRBV4-1 to TRBJ1-3; D is uncertain. CDR1 and CDR2 (germline): MGHRA, YSYEKL. CDR3 size: 15 residues. Trimming shortened V by 1 base and J by 0 bases, and 7 bases separated the two germline ends. The DNA of the CDR3 is TGCGCCAGCAGCCAAGGACACATCTCTGGAAACACCATATATTTT. Translation gives CASSQGHISGNTIYF.

A word on this clone: The junction differs from germline at one of its ends, possibly a read error. V and J are TRBV7-2 and TRBJ2-2, with TRBD2 identical over 10 bases. The germline gives CDR1 SGHTA, CDR2 FQGNSA. The CDR3 extends over 14 amino acids. Here the CDR3 DNA reads TGTGCCAGCAGCCTAGCGGGGGTCACCGGGGAGCTGTTTTTT. This sequence encodes CASSLAGVTGELFF.

The chain uses TRBV7-2 and TRBJ2-7, with 8 bases that match TRBD1. This CDR3 region has 13 residues. Trimming cost V 1 base and J 12 bases; bases outside gene matches: 8. Per the germline V gene, CDR1 is SGHTA and CDR2 is FQGNSA. CDR3 protein: CASSLVETGVRYF. CDR3 DNA sequence: TGTGCCAGCAGCTTAGTCGAGACAGGGGTACGGTACTTC.

The chain is built from TRBV11-2 and TRBJ1-2; 7 bases align to TRBD1. J was trimmed by 1 base and V by 7 bases; bases with no gene match: 12. The CDR3 is 16 amino acids. The germline V gene has CDR1 SGHAT and CDR2 FQNNGV. Here the CDR3 DNA reads TGTGCCAGCACCTCATTGGGACAGCCGATTAACTATGGCTACACCTTC. Translation: CASTSLGQPINYGYTF.

This clone was counted once. The J gene is TRBJ2-7, the V gene TRBV5-1; no reliable D call. This CDR3 spans 14 amino acids. Trimming took 5 bases from V and 3 from J, leaving 15 bases between them. Germline lookup yields CDR1 SGHRS and CDR2 YFSETQ. In nucleotides, the CDR3 is TGCGCCAGCAGGTGGTCTGACACGATCTACGAGCAGTACTTC. It encodes CASRWSDTIYEQYF.

The genes are TRBV7-9 and TRBJ1-1; 7 bases align to TRBD1. In germline, CDR1 is SEHNR, CDR2 FQNEAQ (reference sequence). This CDR3 region has 15 residues. With V trimmed by 5 bases and J by 1 base, 7 bases remained unmatched. CDR3 sequence reads: CASSILTGTNTEAFF. CDR3 DNA sequence: TGTGCCAGCAGCATATTGACAGGGACGAACACTGAAGCTTTCTTT.

The J gene is TRBJ1-1, the V gene TRBV19; D is uncertain. There are 13 residues in the CDR3. Trimming removed 3 bases at V and 3 bases at J, with 8 bases between. CDR1 and CDR2 (germline): LNHDA, SQIVND (reference sequence). CDR3 sequence (DNA): TGTGCCAGTAGTATTAGGTGGGACACTGAAGCTTTCTTT. It yields the protein CASSIRWDTEAFF.

The rearrangement uses TRBV5-1 and TRBJ2-5, with 7 bases lining up with TRBD1. Per the germline V gene, CDR1 is SGHRS and CDR2 is YFSETQ. The CDR3 runs to 15 residues. J gave up 0 bases and V 3 bases, and 5 bases lay outside the gene matches. In DNA form, the CDR3 reads TGCGCCAGCAGCTCGGACAGGATCTACCAAGAGACCCAGTACTTC. It encodes CASSSDRIYQETQYF.

This chain connects TRBV5-1 to TRBJ2-5; 10 nucleotides agree with TRBD1. The CDR3 has 16 residues. The germline CDR1 and CDR2 sequences are SGHRS and YFSETQ. Trimming removed 4 bases from V and 5 bases from J; junction bases left unmatched: 11. The CDR3 here is CASSAQPTGGRETQYF. The CDR3 DNA reads as TGCGCCAGCAGCGCCCAACCGACAGGGGGCAGGGAGACCCAGTACTTC. Full variable domain (missing parts from reference TRBV5-1 and TRBJ2-5): KAGVTQTPRYLIKTRGQQVTLSCSPISGHRSVSWYQQTPGQGLQFLFEYFSETQRNKGNFPGRFSGRQFSNSRSEMNVSTLELGDSALYLCASSAQPTGGRETQYFGPGTRLLVL.

The CDR3 loop reads CASSSLGGAGLRSDTQYF. The CDR3 nucleotides are TGTGCCAGCAGTTCCCTAGGTGGCGCGGGGTTGAGATCGGATACGCAGTATTTT. The chain has TRBV27 and TRBJ2-3; TRBD2 might be the D (6 bases). The CDR3 is 18 residues long. V shed 4 bases and J shed 6 bases, with 26 bases lying between them. Per the germline V gene, CDR1 is MNHEY and CDR2 is SMNVEV (reference sequence).

The J gene is TRBJ1-5, the V gene TRBV21-1; TRBD1 is taken as the D call from the table, unchecked against the DNA. TRBV21-1 constitutes a pseudogene. This CDR3 has 15 residues. The CDR3 DNA reads as TGTGCCAGCAGCACGGGACAGGTGGGTTTCCAGCCCCAGCATTTT. Protein: CASSTGQVGFQPQHF.

CDR3 nucleotide sequence: TGTGCCAGCGCTGAAATGGACAGAGCGGCTTTCTTT. Protein: CASAEMDRAAFF. The V gene is TRBV2, the J gene TRBJ1-1, with D maybe TRBD1 (6 bases). V dropped 8 bases and J dropped 11 bases, with 18 bases sitting between them. The CDR3 extends over 12 amino acids. Per the germline V gene, CDR1 is SNHLY and CDR2 is FYNNEI.

The V and J genes are TRBV7-9 and TRBJ2-5; D is ambiguous. CDR1 is SEHNR and CDR2 is FQNEAQ in the germline V gene (reference sequence). The CDR3 spans 14 residues. Trimming stripped 2 bases from V and 3 bases from J, with 10 bases between. The CDR3 spells CASSLLTAKETQYF. CDR3 in DNA: TGTGCCAGCAGCTTATTGACGGCGAAAGAGACCCAGTACTTC.

The chain combines TRBV4-1 with TRBJ1-3; D not resolved. With 2 bases removed from V and 10 bases from J, the gap between germline ends came to 12 bases. CDR3 size: 13 residues. Germline CDR1 MGHRA, CDR2 YSYEKL. CDR3 nucleotide sequence: TGCGCCAGCAGCCAAACCCCTCGGGCGACCATATATTTT. Translated, it gives CASSQTPRATIYF.

The chain combines TRBV5-4 with TRBJ1-3, with unresolved D. This CDR3 contains 15 residues. With 5 bases removed from V and 0 bases from J, the gap between germline ends came to 12 bases. Germline V CDR1 and CDR2: SGHNT, YYREEE (reference sequence). The CDR3 loop reads CASSLDVTSGNTIYF. CDR3 DNA: TGTGCCAGCAGTCTCGACGTAACCTCTGGAAACACCATATATTTT.

This chain links TRBV4-1 with TRBJ1-5; tentatively, D is TRBD1 (5 bases). Germline loops: CDR1 MGHRA, CDR2 YSYEKL. There are 16 residues in the CDR3. V gave up 4 bases and J gave up 0 bases, with 13 bases separating them. The DNA of the CDR3 is TGCGCCAGCAGCCTAGGGGCAGCAGCTAGCAATCAGCCCCAGCATTTT. Translating gives CASSLGAAASNQPQHF.

CDR3: CASSLEGSKNSPLHF. The CDR3 coding sequence is TGTGCCAGCAGTTTAGAAGGGAGTAAGAATTCACCCCTCCACTTT. The genes are TRBV27 and TRBJ1-6; D is ambiguous. Trimming shortened V by 2 bases and J by 7 bases, and 12 bases separated the two germline ends. The length of the CDR3 is 15 residues. Looked up from germline, CDR1 is MNHEY and CDR2 is SMNVEV (reference sequence).

Only one count was recorded for this clone. The rearrangement joins TRBV12-1 to TRBJ1-1; the DNA was not used to check the table's D call, TRBD1. TRBV12-1 is tagged as a pseudogene. The CDR3 covers 14 residues. CDR3 sequence: CASSPTQGWTEAFF. For the CDR3, the DNA is TGTGCCAGCAGCCCCACACAGGGGTGGACTGAAGCTTTCTTT.

V usage is TRBV6-5 and J usage is TRBJ2-7; possible D gene TRBD2, 6 bases. V gave up 3 bases and J gave up 1 base, with 10 bases separating them. Germline lookup yields CDR1 MNHEY and CDR2 SVGAGI. This CDR3 is 14 amino acids long. CDR3 sequence: CASSYTGRSYEQYF. CDR3 bases: TGTGCCAGCAGTTATACCGGGAGATCCTACGAGCAGTACTTC.

The rearrangement uses TRBV7-2 and TRBJ2-7; D is perhaps TRBD1 (6 bases). Per the germline V gene, CDR1 is SGHTA and CDR2 is FQGNSA. The CDR3 length is 12 residues. Between the trimmed V and J ends, which lost 5 bases and 5 bases, there was a span of 10 bases. CDR3 nucleotide sequence: TGTGCCAGCAGCAGGACAGTCCACGAGCAGTACTTC. This encodes CASSRTVHEQYF.